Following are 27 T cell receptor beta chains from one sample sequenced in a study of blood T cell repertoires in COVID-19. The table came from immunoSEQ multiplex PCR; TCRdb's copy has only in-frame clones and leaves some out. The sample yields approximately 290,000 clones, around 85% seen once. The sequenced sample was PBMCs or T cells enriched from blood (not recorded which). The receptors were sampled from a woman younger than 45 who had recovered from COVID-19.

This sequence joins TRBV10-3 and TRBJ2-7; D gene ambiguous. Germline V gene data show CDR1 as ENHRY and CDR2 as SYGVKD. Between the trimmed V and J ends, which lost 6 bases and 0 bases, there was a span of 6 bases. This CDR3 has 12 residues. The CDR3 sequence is CAIRRSSYEQYF. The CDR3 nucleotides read TGTGCCATCAGGAGGAGCTCCTACGAGCAGTACTTC.

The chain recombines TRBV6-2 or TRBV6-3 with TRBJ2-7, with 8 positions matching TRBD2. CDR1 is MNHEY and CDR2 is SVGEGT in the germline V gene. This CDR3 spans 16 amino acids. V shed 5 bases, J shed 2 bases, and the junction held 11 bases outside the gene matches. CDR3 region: CASSLNVPGLAYEQYF. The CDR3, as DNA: TGTGCCAGCAGTCTAAATGTCCCGGGACTAGCCTACGAGCAGTACTTC.

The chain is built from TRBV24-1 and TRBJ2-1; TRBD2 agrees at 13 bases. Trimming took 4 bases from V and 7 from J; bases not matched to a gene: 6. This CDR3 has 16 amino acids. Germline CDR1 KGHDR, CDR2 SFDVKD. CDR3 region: CATSDQTSGRWNEQFF. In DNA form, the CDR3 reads TGTGCCACCAGTGACCAGACTAGCGGGAGGTGGAATGAGCAGTTCTTC.

CDR3 region: CATSRYGQGNYEQYF. In DNA, the CDR3 is TGTGCCACCAGCAGATACGGACAGGGTAACTACGAGCAGTACTTC. The V call is TRBV15, the J call TRBJ2-7, with TRBD1 identical over 8 bases. Germline trimming cut 2 bases from V and 3 bases from J; bases unmatched to any gene: 6. CDR1 is LNHNV, CDR2 YYDKDF, per germline (reference sequence). This CDR3 comprises 15 residues.

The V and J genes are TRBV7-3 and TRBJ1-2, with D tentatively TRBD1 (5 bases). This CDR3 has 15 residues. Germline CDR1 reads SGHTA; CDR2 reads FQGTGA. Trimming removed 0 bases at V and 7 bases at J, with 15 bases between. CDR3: CASSLTPGLGGGYTF. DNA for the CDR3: TGTGCCAGCAGCTTAACTCCAGGGTTGGGAGGTGGCTACACCTTC.

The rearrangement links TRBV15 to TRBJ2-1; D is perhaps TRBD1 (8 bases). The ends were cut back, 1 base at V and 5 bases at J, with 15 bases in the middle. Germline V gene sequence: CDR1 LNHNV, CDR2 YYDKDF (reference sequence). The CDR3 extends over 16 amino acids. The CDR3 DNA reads TGTGCCACCAGCAGAGGGATTACAGGGGGGGACAATGAGCAGTTCTTC. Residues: CATSRGITGGDNEQFF.

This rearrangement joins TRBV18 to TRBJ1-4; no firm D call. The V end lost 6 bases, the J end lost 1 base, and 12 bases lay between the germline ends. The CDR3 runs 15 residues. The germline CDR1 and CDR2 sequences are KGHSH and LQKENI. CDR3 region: CASSSEGLTNEKLFF. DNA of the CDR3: TGTGCCAGCTCTTCCGAGGGTTTAACTAATGAAAAACTGTTTTTT.

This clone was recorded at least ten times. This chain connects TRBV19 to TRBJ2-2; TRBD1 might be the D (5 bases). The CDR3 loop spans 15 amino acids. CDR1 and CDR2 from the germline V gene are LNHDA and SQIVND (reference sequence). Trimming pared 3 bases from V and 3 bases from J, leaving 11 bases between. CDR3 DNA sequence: TGTGCCAGTAGTATTACGGACATCCACACCGGGGAGCTGTTTTTT. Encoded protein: CASSITDIHTGELFF. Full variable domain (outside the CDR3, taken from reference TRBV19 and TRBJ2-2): DGGITQSPKYLFRKEGQNVTLSCEQNLNHDAMYWYRQDPGQGLRLIYYSQIVNDFQKGDIAEGYSVSREKKESFPLTVTSAQKNPTAFYLCASSITDIHTGELFFGEGSRLTVL.

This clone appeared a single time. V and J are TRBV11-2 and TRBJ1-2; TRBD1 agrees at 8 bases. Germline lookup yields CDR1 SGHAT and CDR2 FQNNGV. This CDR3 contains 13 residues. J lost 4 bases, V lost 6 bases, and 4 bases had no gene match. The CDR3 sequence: CASRRDRIYGYTF. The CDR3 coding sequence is TGTGCCAGCAGACGGGACAGGATCTATGGCTACACCTTC.

CDR3 bases: TGTGCCAGCAGGGGGGCAGGGGATAGCACTGAAGCTTTCTTT. Amino acids: CASRGAGDSTEAFF. This chain joins TRBV6-5 and TRBJ1-1; D perhaps matches TRBD1 (6 bases). This CDR3 has 14 amino acids. V was trimmed by 6 bases and J by 4 bases, leaving 15 bases between them. Germline V lookup: CDR1 MNHEY, CDR2 SVGAGI.

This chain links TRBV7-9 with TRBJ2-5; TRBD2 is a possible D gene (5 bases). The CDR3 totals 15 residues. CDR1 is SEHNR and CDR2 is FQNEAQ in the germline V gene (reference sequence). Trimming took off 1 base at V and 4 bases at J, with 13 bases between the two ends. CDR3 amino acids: CASSLGRREGETQYF. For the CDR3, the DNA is TGTGCCAGCAGCTTAGGTCGGAGAGAGGGAGAGACCCAGTACTTC.

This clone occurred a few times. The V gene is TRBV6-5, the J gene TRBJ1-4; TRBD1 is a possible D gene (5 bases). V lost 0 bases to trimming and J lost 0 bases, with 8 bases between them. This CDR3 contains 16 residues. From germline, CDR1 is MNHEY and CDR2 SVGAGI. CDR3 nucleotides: TGTGCCAGCAGTTACTCTATCAGGGCAACTAATGAAAAACTGTTTTTT. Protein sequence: CASSYSIRATNEKLFF.

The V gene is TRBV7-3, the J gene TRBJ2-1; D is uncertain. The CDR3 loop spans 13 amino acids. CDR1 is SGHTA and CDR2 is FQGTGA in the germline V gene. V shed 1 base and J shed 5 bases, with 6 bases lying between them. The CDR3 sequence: CASSLIRDNEQFF. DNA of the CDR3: TGTGCCAGCAGCTTAATAAGAGACAATGAGCAGTTCTTC.

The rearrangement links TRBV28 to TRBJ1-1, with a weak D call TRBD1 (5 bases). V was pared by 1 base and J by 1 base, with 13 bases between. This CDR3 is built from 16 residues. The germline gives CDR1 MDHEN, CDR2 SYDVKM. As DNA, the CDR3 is TGTGCCAGCAGTTTATCGACAGACAAACCGAACACTGAAGCTTTCTTT. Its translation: CASSLSTDKPNTEAFF.

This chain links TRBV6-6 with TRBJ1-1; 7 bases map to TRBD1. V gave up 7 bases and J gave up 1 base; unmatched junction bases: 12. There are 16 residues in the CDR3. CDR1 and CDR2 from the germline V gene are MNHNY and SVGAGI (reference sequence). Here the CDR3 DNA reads TGTGCCAGCACCAAGCCCCACAGGGGAAGGAACACTGAAGCTTTCTTT. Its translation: CASTKPHRGRNTEAFF.

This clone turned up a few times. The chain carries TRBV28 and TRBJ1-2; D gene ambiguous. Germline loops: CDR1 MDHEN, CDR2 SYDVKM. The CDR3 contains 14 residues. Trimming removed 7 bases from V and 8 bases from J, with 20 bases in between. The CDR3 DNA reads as TGTGCCAGCACTCTCCGGGGAAGGCCCGGGGGCTACACCTTC. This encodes CASTLRGRPGGYTF.

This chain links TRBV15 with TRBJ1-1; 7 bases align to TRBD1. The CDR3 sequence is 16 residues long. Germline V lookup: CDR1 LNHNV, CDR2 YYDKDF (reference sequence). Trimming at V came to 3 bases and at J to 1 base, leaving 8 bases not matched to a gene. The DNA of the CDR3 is TGTGCCACCAGCAGCCTATCGGACAGGACGAACACTGAAGCTTTCTTT. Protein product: CATSSLSDRTNTEAFF.

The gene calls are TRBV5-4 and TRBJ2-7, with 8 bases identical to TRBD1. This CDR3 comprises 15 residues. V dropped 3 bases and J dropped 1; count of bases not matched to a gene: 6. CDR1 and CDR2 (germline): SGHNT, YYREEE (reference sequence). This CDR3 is CASSWGTGGSYEQYF. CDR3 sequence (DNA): TGTGCCAGCAGCTGGGGAACAGGGGGATCCTACGAGCAGTACTTC. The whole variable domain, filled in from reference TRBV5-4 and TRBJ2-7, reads ETGVTQSPTHLIKTRGQQVTLRCSSQSGHNTVSWYQQALGQGPQFIFQYYREEENGRGNFPPRFSGLQFPNYSSELNVNALELDDSALYLCASSWGTGGSYEQYFGPGTRLTVT.

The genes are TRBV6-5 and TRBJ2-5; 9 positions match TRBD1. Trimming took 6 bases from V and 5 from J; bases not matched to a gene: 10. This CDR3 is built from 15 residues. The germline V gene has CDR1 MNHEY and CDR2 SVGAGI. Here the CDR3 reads CASSLDRGGDETQYF. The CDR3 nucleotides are TGTGCCAGCAGCCTGGACAGGGGAGGAGATGAGACCCAGTACTTC.

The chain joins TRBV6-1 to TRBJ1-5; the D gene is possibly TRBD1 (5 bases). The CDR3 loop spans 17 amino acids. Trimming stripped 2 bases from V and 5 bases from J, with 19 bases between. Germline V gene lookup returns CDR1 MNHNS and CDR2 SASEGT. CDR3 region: CASSEIKSGLLDQPQHF. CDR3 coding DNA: TGTGCCAGCAGTGAAATTAAGTCAGGGTTGTTAGATCAGCCCCAGCATTTT.

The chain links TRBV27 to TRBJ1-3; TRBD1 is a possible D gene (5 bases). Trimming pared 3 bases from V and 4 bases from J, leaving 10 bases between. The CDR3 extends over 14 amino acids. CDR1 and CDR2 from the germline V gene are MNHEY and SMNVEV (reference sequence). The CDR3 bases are TGTGCCAGCAGTTTCAGGGTTTCGGGAAACACCATATATTTT. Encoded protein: CASSFRVSGNTIYF.

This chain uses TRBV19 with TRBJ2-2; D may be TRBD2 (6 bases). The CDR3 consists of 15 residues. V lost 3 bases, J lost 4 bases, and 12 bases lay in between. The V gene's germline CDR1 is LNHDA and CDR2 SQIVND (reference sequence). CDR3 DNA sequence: TGTGCCAGTAGTATGGCGGGACCTTTCACCGGGGAGCTGTTTTTT. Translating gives CASSMAGPFTGELFF.

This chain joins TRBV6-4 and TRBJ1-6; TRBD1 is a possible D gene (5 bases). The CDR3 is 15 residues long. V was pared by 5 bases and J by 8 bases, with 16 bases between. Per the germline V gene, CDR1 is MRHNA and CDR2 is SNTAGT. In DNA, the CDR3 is TGTGCCAGCAGTCGACAGATTTCGGGGGATTCACCCCTCCACTTT. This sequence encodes CASSRQISGDSPLHF.

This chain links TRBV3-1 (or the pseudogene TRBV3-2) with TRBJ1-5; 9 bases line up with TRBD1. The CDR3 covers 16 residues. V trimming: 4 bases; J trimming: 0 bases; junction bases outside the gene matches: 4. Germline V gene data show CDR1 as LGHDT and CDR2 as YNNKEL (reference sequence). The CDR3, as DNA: TGTGCCAGCAGCCCAGGGACAGGGTATAGCAATCAGCCCCAGCATTTT. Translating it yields CASSPGTGYSNQPQHF.

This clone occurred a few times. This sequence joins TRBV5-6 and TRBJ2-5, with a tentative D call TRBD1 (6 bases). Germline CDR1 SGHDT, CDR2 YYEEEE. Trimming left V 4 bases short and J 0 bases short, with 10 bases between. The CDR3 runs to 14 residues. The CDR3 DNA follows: TGTGCCAGCAGCATCCAGGGGTACCAAGAGACCCAGTACTTC. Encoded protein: CASSIQGYQETQYF.

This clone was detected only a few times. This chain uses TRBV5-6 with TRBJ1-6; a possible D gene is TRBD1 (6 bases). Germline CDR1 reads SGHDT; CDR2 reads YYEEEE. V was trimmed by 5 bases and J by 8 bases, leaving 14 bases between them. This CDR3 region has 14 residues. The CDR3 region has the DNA TGTGCCAGCAGTCCGAGGGCAGGGGATTCACCCCTCCACTTT. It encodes CASSPRAGDSPLHF.

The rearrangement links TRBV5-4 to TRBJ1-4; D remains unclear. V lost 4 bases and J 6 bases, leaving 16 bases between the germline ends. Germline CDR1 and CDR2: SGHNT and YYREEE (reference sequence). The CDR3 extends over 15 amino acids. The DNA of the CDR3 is TGTGCCAGCAGCGGTATCGGAGCCGGGGATGAAAAACTGTTTTTT. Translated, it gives CASSGIGAGDEKLFF.